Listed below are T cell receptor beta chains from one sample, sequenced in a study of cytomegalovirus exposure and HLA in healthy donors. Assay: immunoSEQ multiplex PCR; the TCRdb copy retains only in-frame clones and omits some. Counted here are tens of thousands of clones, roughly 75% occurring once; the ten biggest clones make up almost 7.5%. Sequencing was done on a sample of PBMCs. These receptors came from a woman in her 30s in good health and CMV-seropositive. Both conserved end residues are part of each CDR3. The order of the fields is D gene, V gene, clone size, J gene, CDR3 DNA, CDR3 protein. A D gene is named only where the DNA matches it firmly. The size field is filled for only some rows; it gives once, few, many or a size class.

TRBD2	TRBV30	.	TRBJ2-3	TGTGCCTGGAGTGTAAAGCGACTAGCGAAAGGGAAACACACAGATACGCAGTATTTT	CAWSVKRLAKGKHTDTQYF
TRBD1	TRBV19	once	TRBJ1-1	TGTGCCAGTGACGACAGGGGCACTGAAGCTTTCTTT	CASDDRGTEAFF
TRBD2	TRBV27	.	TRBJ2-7	TGTGCCAGCAGTTCCACCACTAGCGGGAAGGGATACGAGCAGTACTTC	CASSSTTSGKGYEQYF
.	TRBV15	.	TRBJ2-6	TGTGCCACCAGCAGCCCCCCTTCCGGGGCCAACGTCCTGACTTTC	CATSSPPSGANVLTF
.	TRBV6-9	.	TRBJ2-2	TGTGCCAGCAGTTATAGGGGCGGGGAGCTGTTTTTT	CASSYRGGELFF
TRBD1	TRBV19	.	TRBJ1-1	TGTGCCAGTAGTACCCGGGGACAGCTGAACACTGAAGCTTTCTTT	CASSTRGQLNTEAFF
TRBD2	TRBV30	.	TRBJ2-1	TGTGCCTGGAGTAGCCGCGGGGGAAATGAGCAGTTCTTC	CAWSSRGGNEQFF
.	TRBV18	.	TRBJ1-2	TGTGCCAGCTCACCAGAGGCCAACTCTAACTATGGCTACACCTTC	CASSPEANSNYGYTF
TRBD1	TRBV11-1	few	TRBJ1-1	TGTGCCAGCAGCGTGGACAGGGTAACACTTGAAGAAGCTTTCTTT	CASSVDRVTLEEAFF
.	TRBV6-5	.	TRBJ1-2	TGTGCCAGCAGTTACGGTCAGGGAAGGGACTACACCTTC	CASSYGQGRDYTF
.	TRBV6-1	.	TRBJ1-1	TGTGCCAGCAGCCAGGAGGTCTTGAACACTGAAGCTTTCTTT	CASSQEVLNTEAFF
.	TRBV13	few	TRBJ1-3	TGTGCCAGCAGCACACTATTGTTCCGGGGGGCAAGAAACACCATATATTTT	CASSTLLFRGARNTIYF
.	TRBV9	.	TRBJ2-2	TGTGCCAGCAGCCCCCAGTCCACCGGGGAGCTGTTTTTT	CASSPQSTGELFF
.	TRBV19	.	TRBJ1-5	TGTGCCAGCTCTGACCAGGTAGGGGGCAATCAGCCCCAGCATTTT	CASSDQVGGNQPQHF
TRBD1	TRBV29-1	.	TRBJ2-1	TGCAGCGTTGGCCCGGGACAGGGGTCGGACAATGAGCAGTTCTTC	CSVGPGQGSDNEQFF
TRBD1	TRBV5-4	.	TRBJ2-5	TGTGCCAGCAGCGCCAGACGGGGACAGGAAGAGACCCAGTACTTC	CASSARRGQEETQYF
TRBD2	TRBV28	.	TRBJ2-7	TGTGCCAGCAGTTATGGCGGGAGCCCCTACGAGCAGTACTTC	CASSYGGSPYEQYF
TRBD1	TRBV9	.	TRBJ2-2	TGTGCCAGCAGGTTGGGACAGGCGAACACCGGGGAGCTGTTTTTT	CASRLGQANTGELFF
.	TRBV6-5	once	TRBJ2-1	TGTGCCAGCAGTTTCTTCCGGGACTCAAGCTACAATGAGCAGTTCTTC	CASSFFRDSSYNEQFF
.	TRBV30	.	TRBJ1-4	TGTGCCTGCCCGCGTCGGGGGAATGAAAAACTGTTTTTT	CACPRRGNEKLFF
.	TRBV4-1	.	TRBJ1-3	TGCGCCAGCAGCCAACCGACAGCCTCTGGAAACACCATATATTTT	CASSQPTASGNTIYF
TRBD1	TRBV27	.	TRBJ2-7	TGTGCCAGCAGTTTAGTGGGGACAGGGAACTACGAGCAGTACTTC	CASSLVGTGNYEQYF
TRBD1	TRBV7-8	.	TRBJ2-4	TGTGCCAGCAGCTTATCCGGACAGGGGGGAAACATTCAGTACTTC	CASSLSGQGGNIQYF
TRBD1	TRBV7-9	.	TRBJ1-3	TGTGCCAGCAGCCGGGACAGAGATATATTCTCTGGAAACACCATATATTTT	CASSRDRDIFSGNTIYF
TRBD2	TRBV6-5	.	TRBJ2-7	TGTGCCAGCACTCCCCCGGGGGGCGAGCAGTACTTC	CASTPPGGEQYF
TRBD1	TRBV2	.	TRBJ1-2	TGTGCCAGCAGCGCCGGGACAGACTATGGCTACACCTTC	CASSAGTDYGYTF
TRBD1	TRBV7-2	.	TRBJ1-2	TGTGCCAGCAGCTTAGCTCGGACAGGGTCGGATGGCTACACCTTC	CASSLARTGSDGYTF
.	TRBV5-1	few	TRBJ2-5	TGCGCCAGCAGCTTGGAGAACACCCAAGAGACCCAGTACTTC	CASSLENTQETQYF
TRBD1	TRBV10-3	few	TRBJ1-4	TGTGCCACCGAACAGGGGATAGGCGAAAAACTGTTTTTT	CATEQGIGEKLFF
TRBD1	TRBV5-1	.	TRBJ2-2	TGCGCCAGCAGCCGTTGGGACAGCGACACCGGGGAGCTGTTTTTT	CASSRWDSDTGELFF
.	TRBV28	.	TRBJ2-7	TGTGCCAGCAGTCACAGGTCTCCCTACGAGCAGTACTTC	CASSHRSPYEQYF
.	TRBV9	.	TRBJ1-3	TGTGCCAGCAGCGTAGGGGGGCATAGTGGAAACACCATATATTTT	CASSVGGHSGNTIYF
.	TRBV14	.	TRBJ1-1	TGTGCCAGCAGCCAAGTATGGGGCCAGCACACTGAAGCTTTCTTT	CASSQVWGQHTEAFF
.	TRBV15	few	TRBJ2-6	TGTGCCACCAGCAGACCGACAGTGGAGGCCAACGTCCTGACTTTC	CATSRPTVEANVLTF
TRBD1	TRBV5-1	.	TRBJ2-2	TGCGCCAGCAGCCGACAATTACAGGGGCCGACGAACACCGGGGAGCTGTTTTTT	CASSRQLQGPTNTGELFF
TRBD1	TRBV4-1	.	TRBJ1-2	TGCGCCAGCAGCCAAGACCTCTGGGACAGGGACCGCTATGGCTACACCTTC	CASSQDLWDRDRYGYTF
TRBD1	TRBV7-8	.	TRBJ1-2	TGTGCCAGCAGCTTCCCAGGGGGCGCGAATGGCTACACCTTC	CASSFPGGANGYTF